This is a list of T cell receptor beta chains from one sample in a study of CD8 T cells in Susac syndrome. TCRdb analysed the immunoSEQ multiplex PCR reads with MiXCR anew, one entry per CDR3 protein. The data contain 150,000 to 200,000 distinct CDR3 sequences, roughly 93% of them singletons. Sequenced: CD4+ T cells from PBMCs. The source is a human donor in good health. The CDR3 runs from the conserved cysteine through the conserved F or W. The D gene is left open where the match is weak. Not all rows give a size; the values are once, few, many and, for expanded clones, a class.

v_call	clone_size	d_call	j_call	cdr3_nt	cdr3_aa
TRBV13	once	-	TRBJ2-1	TGTGCCAGCAGCTTAGGTGGGGAGCAGTACAATGAGCAGTTCTTC	CASSLGGEQYNEQFF
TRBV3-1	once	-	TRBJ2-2	TGTGCCAGCAGCCCCTATCGGGGGCTGGACACCGGGGAGCTGTTTTTT	CASSPYRGLDTGELFF
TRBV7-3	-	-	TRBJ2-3	TGTGCCAGCAGCTTAAGGTTCCGCACAGATACGCAGTATTTT	CASSLRFRTDTQYF
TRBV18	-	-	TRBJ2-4	TGTGCCAGCTCACCAAGGGCGCCTAAGACAGGTCAAAACATTCAGTACTTC	CASSPRAPKTGQNIQYF
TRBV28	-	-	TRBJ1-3	TGTGCCAGCATCCTTGGGGGTGGAAACACCATATATTTT	CASILGGGNTIYF
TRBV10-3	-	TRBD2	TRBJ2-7	TGTGCCATCAGCGCCGGGGGGGTCATCTCCTTCGAGCAGTACTTC	CAISAGGVISFEQYF
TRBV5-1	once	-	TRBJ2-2	TGCGCCAGCAGCTTGAGGGCGGACGGGGAGCTGTTTTTT	CASSLRADGELFF
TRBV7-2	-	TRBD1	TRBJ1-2	TGTGCCAGCAGCCCCTTGGGACAGAACTATGGCTACACCTTC	CASSPLGQNYGYTF
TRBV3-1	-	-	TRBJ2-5	TGTGCCAGCAGCCAAACCCTGAGGGAGACCCAGTACTTC	CASSQTLRETQYF
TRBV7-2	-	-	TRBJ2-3	TGTGCCAGCAGCTTAGCAGCGTATACGCAGTATTTT	CASSLAAYTQYF
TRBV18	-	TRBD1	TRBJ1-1	TGTGCCAGCTCACGACAGGGTTCTGAAGCTTTCTTT	CASSRQGSEAFF
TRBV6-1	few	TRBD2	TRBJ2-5	TGTGCCAGCAGCCTGACTAGCGGGGGGGCTCCAGAGACCCAGTACTTC	CASSLTSGGAPETQYF
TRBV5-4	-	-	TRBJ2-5	TGTGCCAGCAGCTTGGAAGGTGACCACAAGGGGACCCAGTACTTC	CASSLEGDHKGTQYF
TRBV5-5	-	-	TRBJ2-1	TGTGCCAGCAGCTTGGCGGGTAGCACGGACTACAATGAGCAGTTCTTC	CASSLAGSTDYNEQFF
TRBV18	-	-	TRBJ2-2	TGTGCCAGCTCACCACCGACGGGGCCGAACACCGGGGAGCTGTTTTTT	CASSPPTGPNTGELFF
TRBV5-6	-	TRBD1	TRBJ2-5	TGTGCCAGCAGCTTGAGAGCAGGGGGAGAGACCCAGTACTTC	CASSLRAGGETQYF
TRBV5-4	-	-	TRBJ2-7	TGTGCCAGCAGCTTGGAAGGCTACTCCTACGAGCAGTACTTC	CASSLEGYSYEQYF